Below, 22 T cell receptor beta chains from the same sample are listed, as sequenced in a study of PD-1 blockade in classical Hodgkin lymphoma. Time point in this sample: cycle 4 day 1 (C4D1), after 6 weeks of nivolumab. Every single patient, without exception, relapsed after autologous stem cell transplantation, and brentuximab vedotin exposure varied. Assay used: immunoSEQ multiplex PCR; TCRdb lists only in-frame clones, some missing. In the table there are tens of thousands of clones, 78% of which are singletons. This specimen was peripheral blood mononuclear cells (PBMCs), taken before the fourth cycle of nivolumab. These receptor sequences come from a human donor with classical Hodgkin lymphoma.

For the CDR3, the DNA is TGTGCCAGCAGCTTGGGATCCAGGGATTATGAAGCTTTCTTT. The encoded protein is CASSLGSRDYEAFF. This chain links TRBV5-6 with TRBJ1-1; weak D call: TRBD1 (5 bases). Germline CDR1 reads SGHDT; CDR2 reads YYEEEE. V was trimmed by 0 bases and J by 7 bases, leaving 13 bases between them. The CDR3 runs to 14 residues.

The chain joins TRBV28 to TRBJ1-5, with D unresolved. The CDR3 contains 12 residues. Trimming cost V 8 bases and J 9 bases, with 14 bases left between them. Germline values: CDR1 MDHEN, CDR2 SYDVKM. CDR3 DNA sequence: TGTGCCAGCCAAGTGCTCCCTCGGCCCCAGCATTTT. This translates into CASQVLPRPQHF.

The J gene is TRBJ1-2, the V gene TRBV6-6; D is uncertain. V was clipped by 6 bases and J by 4 bases, with 9 bases between them. The germline gives CDR1 MNHNY, CDR2 SVGAGI (reference sequence). The CDR3 runs 12 residues. The CDR3 spells CASRGASYGYTF. The CDR3 DNA sequence: TGTGCCAGCAGGGGTGCTTCCTATGGCTACACCTTC.

This chain links TRBV10-3 with TRBJ2-1, with D unclear. Trimming shortened V by 7 bases and J by 0 bases, and 10 bases separated the two germline ends. CDR1 and CDR2 (germline): ENHRY, SYGVKD. The CDR3 extends over 14 amino acids. CDR3: CAITPDRSYNEQFF. The CDR3 DNA is TGTGCCATCACCCCCGACCGCTCCTACAATGAGCAGTTCTTC.

This clone was picked up a small number of times. The chain is built from TRBV2 and TRBJ1-1; 7 bases are a match to TRBD1. V was clipped by 5 bases and J by 0 bases; unmatched bases: 6. The germline V gene encodes CDR1 SNHLY and CDR2 FYNNEI. This CDR3 has 15 amino acids. This CDR3 is CASSITGAVNTEAFF. In DNA, the CDR3 is TGTGCCAGCAGTATTACAGGGGCGGTGAACACTGAAGCTTTCTTT.

The chain recombines TRBV9 with TRBJ2-7; 8 bases fit TRBD1. This CDR3 has 15 residues. Germline loops: CDR1 SGDLS, CDR2 YYNGEE. V was pared by 4 bases and J by 6 bases, with 12 bases of the junction left unmatched. The CDR3 loop reads CASSPGTGPPGEQYF. The CDR3, as DNA: TGTGCCAGCAGCCCCGGGACAGGCCCTCCGGGCGAGCAGTACTTC.

The chain has TRBV25-1 and TRBJ2-5; D uncertain. From germline, CDR1 is MGHDK and CDR2 SYGVNS. V lost 10 bases to trimming and J lost 4 bases, with 7 bases between them. This CDR3 is 10 amino acids long. The chain's CDR3 is CATERETQYF. The DNA for the CDR3 is TGTGCCACTGAGCGAGAGACCCAGTACTTC.

The J gene is TRBJ1-5, the V gene TRBV19, with a tentative D call TRBD1 (6 bases). Looked up from germline, CDR1 is LNHDA and CDR2 is SQIVND (reference sequence). The CDR3 contains 15 residues. V was cut by 6 bases and J by 0 bases, with 12 bases left in between. The CDR3: CASSPTGYSNQPQHF. The CDR3 DNA reads TGTGCCAGTAGCCCTACAGGGTATAGCAATCAGCCCCAGCATTTT.

The chain joins TRBV11-2 to TRBJ1-2; the D is unclear. V lost 0 bases and J lost 6, with 11 bases in between. Germline CDR1 and CDR2: SGHAT and FQNNGV. The CDR3 contains 14 residues. CDR3 sequence: CASSLDTPPNGYTF. CDR3 nucleotides: TGTGCCAGCAGCTTAGACACGCCACCTAATGGCTACACCTTC.

The V call is TRBV18, the J call TRBJ1-5, with 8 nucleotides matching TRBD1. Germline V lookup: CDR1 KGHSH, CDR2 LQKENI. Trimming took 3 bases from V and 1 from J; bases not matched to a gene: 2. There are 15 residues in the CDR3. This CDR3 is CASSPAGGSNQPQHF. Written as DNA, the CDR3 is TGTGCCAGCTCACCCGCAGGGGGCAGCAATCAGCCCCAGCATTTT.

The CDR3, as DNA: TGCAGCGATCATACCGCCTCTCGTGCCTACGAGCAGTACTTC. It yields the protein CSDHTASRAYEQYF. The chain links TRBV29-1 to TRBJ2-7; no firm D call. The germline V gene has CDR1 SQVTM and CDR2 ANQGSEA. Trimming left V 7 bases short and J 2 bases short, with 18 bases between. The CDR3 covers 14 residues.

With regard to this clone: One end of the junction is discordant with germline, which a read error may explain. This rearrangement joins TRBV5-1 to TRBJ1-4; TRBD1 is a possible D gene (5 bases). The length of the CDR3 is 15 residues. Germline V gene data show CDR1 as SGHRS and CDR2 as YFSETQ. The CDR3 here is CASSLYRTFDEKLFF. DNA for the CDR3: TGTGCCAGCAGCTTGTACAGGACCTTTGACGAAAAACTGTTTTTT. Filled out from reference TRBV5-1 and TRBJ1-4, the complete variable domain reads KAGVTQTPRYLIKTRGQQVTLSCSPISGHRSVSWYQQTPGQGLQFLFEYFSETQRNKGNFPGRFSGRQFSNSRSEMNVSTLELGDSALYLCASSLYRTFDEKLFFGSGTQLSVL.

The V gene is TRBV18, the J gene TRBJ2-7; TRBD1 matches 7 bases. This CDR3 comprises 13 residues. The trim removed 1 base at V and 6 bases at J, leaving 3 bases unmatched. Per germline, CDR1 KGHSH and CDR2 LQKENI. CDR3 residues: CASSPRQGAEQYF. DNA for the CDR3: TGTGCCAGCTCACCACGACAGGGAGCCGAGCAGTACTTC.

This chain connects TRBV6-1 to TRBJ2-7; 8 bases are shared with TRBD1. J lost 3 bases, V lost 0 bases, and 7 bases had no gene match. The CDR3 has 16 residues. From germline, CDR1 is MNHNS and CDR2 SASEGT. CDR3 region: CASSEAETGVGYEQYF. Here the CDR3 DNA reads TGTGCCAGCAGTGAAGCCGAGACAGGGGTAGGCTACGAGCAGTACTTC.

V gene TRBV7-9 combines with J gene TRBJ2-7, with TRBD2 identical over 15 bases. CDR3 size: 15 residues. Trimming cost V 4 bases and J 5 bases; bases outside gene matches: 3. The germline CDR1 and CDR2 sequences are SEHNR and FQNEAQ (reference sequence). The CDR3 DNA is TGTGCCAGCAGCTCCGGGACTAGCGGGAGGAACGAGCAGTACTTC. Translation gives CASSSGTSGRNEQYF.

This chain joins TRBV2 and TRBJ2-2; TRBD1 might be the D (5 bases). In germline, CDR1 is SNHLY, CDR2 FYNNEI. This CDR3 is built from 13 residues. Between the trimmed V and J ends, which lost 8 bases and 1 base, there was a span of 8 bases. This chain's CDR3 is CASGAENTGELFF. The CDR3, as DNA: TGTGCCAGCGGGGCAGAGAACACCGGGGAGCTGTTTTTT. The whole variable domain, filled in from reference TRBV2 and TRBJ2-2, reads EPEVTQTPSHQVTQMGQEVILRCVPISNHLYFYWYRQILGQKVEFLVSFYNNEISEKSEIFDDQFSVERPDGSNFTLKIRSTKLEDSAMYFCASGAENTGELFFGEGSRLTVL.

The chain recombines TRBV4-1 with TRBJ2-7; no definite D call. The germline gives CDR1 MGHRA, CDR2 YSYEKL. Trimming cost V 1 base and J 0 bases, with 10 bases left between them. This CDR3 spans 15 amino acids. This CDR3 reads CASSQVPQSSYEQYF. DNA for the CDR3: TGCGCCAGCAGCCAAGTACCACAGAGCTCCTACGAGCAGTACTTC.

This chain links TRBV30 with TRBJ2-7; no clear D. CDR1 and CDR2 (germline): GTSNPN, SVGIG (reference sequence). This CDR3 spans 14 amino acids. V was cut by 4 bases and J by 2 bases, with 15 bases left in between. The CDR3 DNA follows: TGTGCCTGGACGGACGGAAGTATACCCTACGAGCAGTACTTC. Translated: CAWTDGSIPYEQYF.

The rearrangement links TRBV6-4 to TRBJ1-1; no clear D. Germline V gene lookup returns CDR1 MRHNA and CDR2 SNTAGT. The CDR3 runs to 14 residues. With 2 bases removed from V and 10 bases from J, the gap between germline ends came to 17 bases. This chain's CDR3 is CASSDGPEAHRAFF. DNA of the CDR3: TGTGCCAGCAGTGACGGCCCAGAGGCCCACAGAGCTTTCTTT.

As DNA, the CDR3 is TGTGCCAGTAGTATTGGCAGGGCGGTTGACACTGAAGCTTTCTTT. Its translation: CASSIGRAVDTEAFF. The chain uses TRBV19 and TRBJ1-1; maybe TRBD1 (5 bases). CDR1 is LNHDA, CDR2 SQIVND, per germline (reference sequence). Deletions cut 3 bases from V and 3 bases from J, with 14 bases between. This CDR3 is 15 amino acids long.

This chain connects TRBV30 to TRBJ2-2; the D is unclear. Trimming removed 6 bases from V and 7 bases from J, with 24 bases in between. Germline CDR1 and CDR2: GTSNPN and SVGIG (reference sequence). This CDR3 has 16 amino acids. The CDR3 loop reads CACVSGQPTNGGELFF. CDR3 bases: TGTGCCTGCGTCTCCGGGCAGCCTACGAACGGCGGGGAGCTGTTTTTT.

The count of this clone is one. At one end the junction does not follow the germline gene, possibly because of a read error. V gene TRBV29-1 combines with J gene TRBJ2-7; 7 nucleotides line up with TRBD2. This CDR3 has 13 amino acids. Germline lookup yields CDR1 SQVTM and CDR2 ANQGSEA. DNA for the CDR3: TGCAGCGTTGCGGGGGGTCTCTCCCACGAGCAGTACTTC. It translates to CSVAGGLSHEQYF.